The 5 T cell receptor beta chains presented below share a single source sample, sequenced in a study of Ad26.COV2.S vaccination and SARS-CoV-2 variants. The treatment was: some 20 received Ad26.COV2.S at low or high dose, single or two shots; five or six received placebo; per-sample allocation not given. It was on day 63 after the first vaccine or placebo injection that samples were taken. TCRdb keeps only in-frame clones here, not all; method: immunoSEQ multiplex PCR. The profile covers about 400,000 clones, with roughly nine tenths appearing a single time and under 4% taken by the ten largest. This specimen was peripheral blood, taken in a trial of Ad26.COV2.S vaccine versus placebo. These receptors were collected from a person aged 18-65 years who received the Ad26.COV2.S COVID-19 vaccine or a placebo.

The rearrangement links TRBV2 to TRBJ1-2; 9 bases fit TRBD1. CDR1 SNHLY and CDR2 FYNNEI come from the germline V gene. V was pared by 7 bases and J by 2 bases, with 17 bases of the junction left unmatched. The CDR3 covers 18 residues. DNA of the CDR3: TGTGCCAGCAAAGGGGTCCTGGACAGGGGTCGGGTAAACTATGGCTACACCTTC. The encoded protein is CASKGVLDRGRVNYGYTF.

V is TRBV3-1 (or the pseudogene TRBV3-2) and J is TRBJ1-6; D is perhaps TRBD1 (6 bases). CDR1 and CDR2 (germline): LGHDT, YNNKEL (reference sequence). Trimming cost V 4 bases and J 9 bases, with 16 bases left between them. The CDR3 is made up of 15 amino acids. The CDR3 DNA sequence: TGTGCCAGCAGCCCCGATGGGGGCAGGGGTTCACCCCTCCACTTT. Translated, it gives CASSPDGGRGSPLHF.

This chain links TRBV28 with TRBJ2-1; D is unresolved. The germline V gene encodes CDR1 MDHEN and CDR2 SYDVKM. Deletions cut 3 bases from V and 1 base from J, with 7 bases between. The CDR3 loop spans 14 amino acids. The CDR3 region is CASSFAGSYNEQFF. The CDR3 DNA follows: TGTGCCAGCAGTTTCGCAGGTTCCTACAATGAGCAGTTCTTC.

The CDR3 sequence is CASSLDPGGYEKLFF. The CDR3 nucleotides read TGTGCCAGCAGCTTAGACCCAGGGGGCTATGAAAAACTGTTTTTT. The chain has TRBV11-2 and TRBJ1-4; 8 bases agree with TRBD1. With 0 bases clipped from V and 6 bases from J, the junction kept 3 bases outside the gene matches. The CDR3 loop spans 15 amino acids. From germline, CDR1 is SGHAT and CDR2 FQNNGV. The full variable domain, in which reference TRBV11-2 and TRBJ1-4 provide the parts outside the CDR3, is EAGVAQSPRYKIIEKRQSVAFWCNPISGHATLYWYQQILGQGPKLLIQFQNNGVVDDSQLPKDRFSAERLKGVDSTLKIQPAKLEDSAVYLCASSLDPGGYEKLFFGSGTQLSVL.

The chain combines TRBV27 with TRBJ1-2; 8 bases line up with TRBD1. The CDR3 length is 13 residues. Germline assignment: CDR1 MNHEY and CDR2 SMNVEV (reference sequence). V shed 7 bases and J 6 bases; nucleotides not matched to a gene: 7. Here the CDR3 reads CASTHRQGHGYTF. The CDR3 region has the DNA TGTGCCAGCACGCACAGACAGGGGCATGGCTACACCTTC.